The 5 T cell receptor beta chains in this list originate from one sample, sequenced in a study of human versus mouse CDR3 diversity and MHC coevolution. Here immunoSEQ multiplex PCR was the method, and the copy in TCRdb shows in-frame clones only, minus some. The table has about 60,000 clones, 90% to 95% seen once; the top ten hold approximately 17%. Sequencing was carried out using naive CD4+ T cells from blood. The subset: CD45RO-negative CD62L-positive naive CD4 T cells. The receptors stem from a person aged 55 to 69 in good health.

The chain uses TRBV9 and TRBJ1-1; TRBD1 is a possible D gene (5 bases). V gave up 1 base and J gave up 4 bases, with 5 bases separating them. Germline-derived CDR1 and CDR2 are SGDLS and YYNGEE. This CDR3 comprises 12 residues. CDR3 sequence reads: CASSVQGTEAFF. The DNA of the CDR3 is TGTGCCAGCAGCGTACAGGGCACTGAAGCTTTCTTT. Full variable domain (missing parts from reference TRBV9 and TRBJ1-1): DSGVTQTPKHLITATGQRVTLRCSPRSGDLSVYWYQQSLDQGLQFLIQYYNGEERAKGNILERFSAQQFPDLHSELNLSSLELGDSALYFCASSVQGTEAFFGQGTRLTVV.

The chain is built from TRBV6-1 and TRBJ2-7; TRBD1 is a possible D gene (7 bases). The CDR3 length is 14 residues. Trimming removed 5 bases from V and 3 bases from J, with 14 bases in between. The germline V gene has CDR1 MNHNS and CDR2 SASEGT. The CDR3: CASSPPGGYYEQYF. CDR3 bases: TGTGCCAGCAGTCCCCCAGGGGGGTACTACGAGCAGTACTTC.

The CDR3: CASSVQIPGQGGGYTF. The CDR3 region has the DNA TGTGCCAGCAGTGTACAGATACCGGGACAGGGTGGCGGCTACACCTTC. The V and J genes are TRBV6-1 and TRBJ1-2; 9 bases align to TRBD1. Germline CDR1 MNHNS, CDR2 SASEGT. V gave up 4 bases and J gave up 8 bases; unmatched junction bases: 14. This CDR3 region has 16 residues.

The chain combines TRBV6-4 with TRBJ1-2; 10 bases match TRBD1. This CDR3 comprises 16 residues. V was clipped by 4 bases and J by 4 bases; unmatched bases: 9. Germline V gene lookup returns CDR1 MRHNA and CDR2 SNTAGT. CDR3 DNA sequence: TGTGCCAGCAGTGGCCTCCCGGGACAGGGGATCTATGGCTACACCTTC. Amino acids: CASSGLPGQGIYGYTF.

The J gene is TRBJ2-7, the V gene TRBV29-1; 7 bases map to TRBD1. V shed 4 bases, J shed 6 bases, and the junction held 3 bases outside the gene matches. The germline V gene has CDR1 SQVTM and CDR2 ANQGSEA. The CDR3 runs 11 residues. The CDR3 DNA follows: TGCAGCGTTGCGGCAGGGGGCGAGCAGTACTTC. Its translation: CSVAAGGEQYF.